This T cell receptor (beta chain) was identified during a study of Graves' ophthalmopathy and Graves' hyperthyroidism. Ineligible for inclusion were patients with other autoimmune diseases, uncontrolled infections, pregnancy or lactation. This CDR3 spans 14 amino acids. The study amplified TCR beta CDR3 regions using RNA transcripts. After a first-round RT-PCR with HTBI primers, a second-round multiplex PCR was run. TCRdb re-analysed the multiplex PCR reads in MiXCR, keeping a single row per CDR3 protein. The repertoire holds 500,000 to 700,000 distinct CDR3 sequences, with 35% to 45% as singletons. The V call is TRBV12-3 or TRBV12-4, the J call TRBJ2-7; TRBD2 matches 7 bases. The J call may be wrong; the DNA end is better matched by TRBJ2-1. Sequences were obtained from peripheral blood or thyroid tissue (not recorded which). The TCR originated in an adult man with Graves' hyperthyroidism. CDR3: CASSLRAGNPEQFF. The DNA for the CDR3 is TGTGCCAGCAGTTTACGAGCGGGGAACCCCGAGCAGTTCTTC.